This passage covers 6 T cell receptor beta chains from one sample sequenced in a study of T cells in Graves' hyperthyroidism and ophthalmopathy. There were TCR beta CDR3 regions amplified from RNA transcripts. HTBI primers were employed in a first-round RT-PCR of the TCR CDR3. TCRdb independently ran MiXCR on the multiplex PCR reads; one entry per CDR3 protein. The sample carries fewer than 750,000 distinct CDR3 sequences, 14% to 15% recorded once. The sequenced sample consisted of blood. All receptors come from a woman aged 40 to 50 with Graves' ophthalmopathy.

This clonotype appeared many times. The J gene is TRBJ1-2, the V gene TRBV19, with TRBD1 matching 10 bases. The CDR3 runs 15 residues. Per germline, CDR1 LNHDA and CDR2 SQIVND (reference sequence). V gave up 5 bases and J gave up 4 bases; unmatched junction bases: 7. The CDR3 spells CASSAGDRGVYGYTF. CDR3 sequence (DNA): TGTGCCAGTAGTGCCGGGGACAGGGGCGTCTATGGCTACACCTTC.

This clonotype was seen only a few times. The rearrangement uses TRBV20-1 and TRBJ1-3; 9 bases match TRBD1. The V gene end was trimmed by 3 bases and the J gene end by 5 bases; junction bases not matched to a gene: 8. Germline assignment: CDR1 DFQATT and CDR2 SNEGSKA (reference sequence). The CDR3 contains 15 residues. In nucleotides, the CDR3 is TGCAGTGCTAGGGGAGGGGGGACAGGGAGAAACACCATATATTTT. This encodes CSARGGGTGRNTIYF.

This clonotype came up once. This chain joins TRBV20-1 and TRBJ2-3; the match to TRBD1 covers 7 bases. Germline CDR1 DFQATT, CDR2 SNEGSKA (reference sequence). This CDR3 is 15 amino acids long. J was trimmed by 6 bases and V by 0 bases; bases with no gene match: 9. The chain's CDR3 is CSARDEDRSADTQYF. The CDR3 DNA reads as TGCAGTGCTAGAGATGAGGACAGGTCGGCGGATACGCAGTATTTT.

The chain links TRBV6-2 or TRBV6-3 to TRBJ2-5; no firm D call. The CDR3 runs to 11 residues. V gave up 8 bases and J gave up 5 bases, with 9 bases separating them. Germline V gives CDR1 MNHEY, CDR2 SVGEGT. The CDR3: CASQMSETQYF. In nucleotides, the CDR3 is TGTGCCAGCCAGATGAGTGAGACCCAGTACTTC.

This clonotype has ten or more counts. V is TRBV28 and J is TRBJ2-7, with 8 bases matching TRBD1. Germline V gives CDR1 MDHEN, CDR2 SYDVKM. V was pared by 6 bases and J by 6 bases, with 7 bases of the junction left unmatched. The CDR3 contains 13 residues. The CDR3, as DNA: TGTGCCAGCAGAGTCAGGCAGGGGGCCGAGCAGTACTTC. This gives the protein CASRVRQGAEQYF.

This clonotype was seen a handful of times. This chain uses TRBV30 with TRBJ2-1, with D tentatively TRBD1 (5 bases). The CDR3 is made up of 12 amino acids. Germline V CDR1 and CDR2: GTSNPN, SVGIG (reference sequence). Between the trimmed V and J ends, which lost 4 bases and 4 bases, there was a span of 8 bases. CDR3 DNA sequence: TGTGCCTGGACAAGGGGTTACAATGAGCAGTTCTTC. Its protein is CAWTRGYNEQFF.